This entry lists 30 T cell receptor beta chains sequenced from one sample in a study of shared clonotypes between healthy human individuals. Produced via immunoSEQ multiplex PCR; TCRdb's table is partial and in-frame only. Here the sample spans 2 million to 3 million clones, approximately 93% being singletons. Sequenced input: naive CD4+ T cells from PBMCs. Subset given: CD45RA+ positively selected. The source is a man between 18 and 29 years old in good health. Some clones in this sample may be carry-over from other donors' samples.

This clone was detected only once. The chain carries TRBV5-1 and TRBJ1-2; D gene unclear. CDR1 is SGHRS and CDR2 is YFSETQ in the germline V gene. CDR3 length equals 12 residues. With 5 bases removed from V and 8 bases from J, the gap between germline ends came to 13 bases. The CDR3 DNA follows: TGCGCCAGCAGTCCCCCCCCGGGCGGCTACACCTTC. It yields the protein CASSPPPGGYTF.

The chain is built from TRBV28 and TRBJ2-1, with 8 bases lining up with TRBD2. Trimming at V came to 8 bases and at J to 7 bases, leaving 16 bases not matched to a gene. This CDR3 comprises 16 residues. Looked up from germline, CDR1 is MDHEN and CDR2 is SYDVKM. The CDR3 loop is CASRDTSAGVRNEQFF. CDR3 coding DNA: TGTGCCAGCCGGGACACATCAGCGGGAGTGCGGAATGAGCAGTTCTTC.

This clone appeared once. J is TRBJ2-7 and V is TRBV5-1; D ambiguous. This CDR3 has 15 amino acids. Per germline, CDR1 SGHRS and CDR2 YFSETQ. V was trimmed by 0 bases and J by 2 bases, leaving 12 bases between them. CDR3 DNA sequence: TGCGCCAGCAGCTTGGTTCGGGTTTCAGCCTACGAGCAGTACTTC. Its translation: CASSLVRVSAYEQYF.

The chain combines TRBV11-2 with TRBJ2-7; the D is unclear. V shed 5 bases and J shed 0 bases, with 11 bases lying between them. CDR1 and CDR2 (germline): SGHAT, FQNNGV. CDR3 length: 14 residues. The CDR3 protein is CASSESRNSYEQYF. The CDR3 coding sequence is TGTGCCAGCAGCGAGTCACGAAACTCCTACGAGCAGTACTTC.

This chain's CDR3 is CASSLAQTVMNTEAFF. CDR3 DNA: TGTGCCAGCAGCTTAGCTCAGACAGTCATGAACACTGAAGCTTTCTTT. The chain has TRBV7-9 and TRBJ1-1; D is perhaps TRBD1 (5 bases). The CDR3 runs 16 residues. V lost 0 bases, J lost 0 bases, and 11 bases lay in between. Per germline, CDR1 SEHNR and CDR2 FQNEAQ (reference sequence).

J is TRBJ2-7 and V is TRBV5-1; D may be TRBD1 or TRBD2 (6 bases each). The ends were cut back, 2 bases at V and 0 bases at J, with 12 bases in the middle. This CDR3 has 15 residues. Germline-derived CDR1 and CDR2 are SGHRS and YFSETQ. The chain's CDR3 is CASSFGGTNSYEQYF. The CDR3 DNA sequence: TGCGCCAGCAGCTTCGGAGGGACAAACTCCTACGAGCAGTACTTC. The whole variable domain, remainder taken from reference TRBV5-1 and TRBJ2-7, is KAGVTQTPRYLIKTRGQQVTLSCSPISGHRSVSWYQQTPGQGLQFLFEYFSETQRNKGNFPGRFSGRQFSNSRSEMNVSTLELGDSALYLCASSFGGTNSYEQYFGPGTRLTVT.

V usage is TRBV9 and J usage is TRBJ2-2; 7 nucleotides line up with TRBD1. CDR1 is SGDLS, CDR2 YYNGEE, per germline. The CDR3 is made up of 14 amino acids. Unmatched junction bases numbered 5, after V lost 3 bases and J lost 6 bases. Here the CDR3 reads CASSETGKAGELFF. As DNA, the CDR3 is TGTGCCAGCAGCGAGACAGGGAAGGCCGGGGAGCTGTTTTTT.

The CDR3 spells CASSLERSSYEQYF. CDR3 in DNA: TGCGCCAGCAGCTTGGAACGGAGCTCCTACGAGCAGTACTTC. The V and J genes are TRBV5-1 and TRBJ2-7, with unresolved D. The CDR3 sequence is 14 residues long. Germline CDR1 reads SGHRS; CDR2 reads YFSETQ. V lost 0 bases, J lost 0 bases, and 7 bases lay in between. Together with reference TRBV5-1 and TRBJ2-7, the CDR3 gives the full variable domain: KAGVTQTPRYLIKTRGQQVTLSCSPISGHRSVSWYQQTPGQGLQFLFEYFSETQRNKGNFPGRFSGRQFSNSRSEMNVSTLELGDSALYLCASSLERSSYEQYFGPGTRLTVT.

V usage is TRBV27 and J usage is TRBJ1-5, with D tentatively TRBD1 (5 bases). The CDR3 spans 14 residues. Germline CDR1 and CDR2: MNHEY and SMNVEV (reference sequence). The ends were cut back, 2 bases at V and 7 bases at J, with 12 bases in the middle. The CDR3 DNA reads as TGTGCCAGCAGTTTACAGGCAGGGTGGCAGCCCCAGCATTTT. Translation: CASSLQAGWQPQHF.

The rearrangement links TRBV7-9 to TRBJ2-5; 9 positions agree with TRBD2. Looked up from germline, CDR1 is SEHNR and CDR2 is FQNEAQ (reference sequence). The V gene end was trimmed by 5 bases and the J gene end by 7 bases; junction bases not matched to a gene: 14. There are 16 residues in the CDR3. CDR3 nucleotides: TGTGCCAGCAGCACCCATAGCGGGAGCCTCCAGGGGACCCAGTACTTC. Protein: CASSTHSGSLQGTQYF.

V usage is TRBV10-3 and J usage is TRBJ2-3; no reliable D call. Germline V CDR1 and CDR2: ENHRY, SYGVKD. CDR3 length: 12 residues. V shed 2 bases and J shed 7 bases, with 7 bases lying between them. This CDR3 reads CAISEVLHTQYF. DNA for the CDR3: TGTGCCATCAGTGAGGTCCTCCATACGCAGTATTTT.

The chain combines TRBV4-1 with TRBJ2-5; 8 bases match TRBD2. From germline, CDR1 is MGHRA and CDR2 YSYEKL. The CDR3 sequence is 19 residues long. The ends lost 0 bases at V and 4 bases at J; junction bases unmatched: 16. CDR3: CASSQDPSGSRPRGETQYF. The CDR3, as DNA: TGCGCCAGCAGCCAAGATCCTAGCGGGTCTCGACCCAGGGGAGAGACCCAGTACTTC.

The chain uses TRBV28 and TRBJ2-5; possibly TRBD1 or TRBD2 for D (5 bases each). With the DNA end fitting TRBJ2-7 better, the J assignment may be wrong. This CDR3 spans 15 amino acids. The germline V gene has CDR1 MDHEN and CDR2 SYDVKM. The CDR3 spells CASSLAGRGAYEQYF. CDR3 DNA: TGTGCCAGCAGTTTAGCAGGGAGAGGAGCCTACGAGCAGTACTTC.

The rearrangement joins TRBV4-2 to TRBJ2-3, with D possibly being TRBD2 (6 bases). The ends were cut back, 0 bases at V and 2 bases at J, with 9 bases in the middle. CDR1 is LGHNA, CDR2 YNFKEQ, per germline. The CDR3 totals 15 residues. The CDR3 here is CASSQEAGFTDTQYF. CDR3 DNA sequence: TGTGCCAGCAGCCAAGAAGCGGGTTTCACAGATACGCAGTATTTT.

The chain recombines TRBV18 with TRBJ1-1; no clear D gene. V lost 3 bases, J lost 8 bases, and 16 bases lay in between. CDR1 and CDR2 from the germline V gene are KGHSH and LQKENI. The CDR3 covers 14 residues. The DNA for the CDR3 is TGTGCCAGCTCACCCCAAGCGGGCCCGAAAGAAGCTTTCTTT. The encoded protein is CASSPQAGPKEAFF.

The chain recombines TRBV4-1 with TRBJ2-5; TRBD2 matches 14 bases. This CDR3 has 17 amino acids. V dropped 2 bases and J dropped 5; count of bases not matched to a gene: 7. From germline, CDR1 is MGHRA and CDR2 YSYEKL. The CDR3 nucleotides are TGCGCCAGCAGCCAACAGACTAGCGGGAGGGCCGGGGAGACCCAGTACTTC. Translation gives CASSQQTSGRAGETQYF.

The CDR3 region has the DNA TGTGCCAGCAGAAGCCCGGGCCCAGGAAACACCATATATTTT. It codes for CASRSPGPGNTIYF. The V call is TRBV6-1, the J call TRBJ1-3; D remains unclear. With 6 bases removed from V and 4 bases from J, the gap between germline ends came to 13 bases. This CDR3 comprises 14 residues. In germline, CDR1 is MNHNS, CDR2 SASEGT.

This rearrangement joins TRBV2 to TRBJ1-1; D unresolved. Trimming shortened V by 7 bases and J by 5 bases, and 17 bases separated the two germline ends. Germline V lookup: CDR1 SNHLY, CDR2 FYNNEI. CDR3 length equals 14 residues. CDR3 sequence reads: CASTYLPGGTEAFF. CDR3 nucleotide sequence: TGTGCCAGCACTTACCTCCCTGGTGGGACTGAAGCTTTCTTT.

The V call is TRBV27, the J call TRBJ2-4; no firm D call. V was pared by 8 bases and J by 0 bases, with 8 bases between. CDR1 and CDR2 (germline): MNHEY, SMNVEV (reference sequence). The CDR3 extends over 13 amino acids. The CDR3 here is CASPYKAKNIQYF. As DNA, the CDR3 is TGTGCCAGCCCCTATAAAGCCAAAAACATTCAGTACTTC.

The chain joins TRBV28 to TRBJ1-1; possibly TRBD1 for D (6 bases). The germline V and J ends were trimmed by 4 bases and 2 bases, with 17 bases remaining between them. Germline values: CDR1 MDHEN, CDR2 SYDVKM. The CDR3 runs 16 residues. The CDR3 sequence is CASSSLITGPNTEAFF. The CDR3 nucleotides are TGTGCCAGCAGTTCTCTCATTACAGGGCCCAACACTGAAGCTTTCTTT.

The V gene is TRBV7-8, the J gene TRBJ2-7; 12 bases align to TRBD2. This CDR3 comprises 16 residues. Per the germline V gene, CDR1 is SGHVS and CDR2 is FQNEAQ. Losses at the gene ends were 1 base for V and 0 bases for J; bases not matched to a gene: 1. CDR3 sequence: CASSLGLAGVSYEQYF. The CDR3 region has the DNA TGTGCCAGCAGCTTAGGACTAGCGGGAGTCTCCTACGAGCAGTACTTC.

The V gene is TRBV10-2, the J gene TRBJ2-2; tentative D call: TRBD1 (5 bases). The CDR3 is made up of 16 amino acids. Per the germline V gene, CDR1 is WSHSY and CDR2 is SAAADI. V lost 0 bases to trimming and J lost 1 base, with 9 bases between them. The CDR3 DNA reads as TGCGCCAGCAGTGAGTCAGCAGGACAGAACACCGGGGAGCTGTTTTTT. This codes for CASSESAGQNTGELFF.

The chain combines TRBV2 with TRBJ1-1; the D gene is possibly TRBD1 (6 bases). This CDR3 has 12 residues. The germline V gene encodes CDR1 SNHLY and CDR2 FYNNEI. V was pared by 6 bases and J by 10 bases, with 15 bases between. Here the CDR3 DNA reads TGTGCCAGCAGGGTGGACAGTTCGGGAGCTTTCTTT. As protein: CASRVDSSGAFF.

As to this clone: Other DNA sequences in the same sample also yield this CDR3. V and J are TRBV2 and TRBJ1-4; 7 bases align to TRBD1. CDR3 length equals 15 residues. Germline assignment: CDR1 SNHLY and CDR2 FYNNEI. The V segment lost 6 bases and the J segment 0 bases; nucleotides outside the gene matches: 4. In DNA form, the CDR3 reads TGTGCCAGCAGCCGACAGGGTGCAACTAATGAAAAACTGTTTTTT. It specifies CASSRQGATNEKLFF.

The rearrangement uses TRBV7-3 and TRBJ1-1; D might be TRBD1 (5 bases). V lost 5 bases, J lost 1 base, and 14 bases lay in between. CDR3 length: 15 amino acids. Germline V CDR1 and CDR2: SGHTA, FQGTGA. As DNA, the CDR3 is TGTGCCAGCAGCCCCTTGGGACGTCAGAACACTGAAGCTTTCTTT. Amino acids: CASSPLGRQNTEAFF.

The chain is built from TRBV27 and TRBJ1-1; D unclear. The germline gives CDR1 MNHEY, CDR2 SMNVEV (reference sequence). With 2 bases removed from V and 2 bases from J, the gap between germline ends came to 9 bases. There are 14 residues in the CDR3. CDR3 sequence: CASSLDGPNTEAFF. The CDR3 bases are TGTGCCAGCAGTTTAGACGGGCCTAACACTGAAGCTTTCTTT.

This chain connects TRBV10-3 to TRBJ2-3, with D tentatively TRBD2 (6 bases). Germline assignment: CDR1 ENHRY and CDR2 SYGVKD. The CDR3 is made up of 13 amino acids. With 11 bases removed from V and 5 bases from J, the gap between germline ends came to 17 bases. CDR3 sequence reads: CAVRLGVGDTQYF. CDR3 bases: TGTGCCGTGAGACTAGGGGTGGGAGATACGCAGTATTTT.

The chain combines TRBV6-5 with TRBJ2-5; weak D call: TRBD2 (5 bases). Germline CDR1 MNHEY, CDR2 SVGAGI. The CDR3 is made up of 14 amino acids. Trimming stripped 3 bases from V and 3 bases from J, with 11 bases between. CDR3 DNA sequence: TGTGCCAGCAGTTATTACCGGGAAAAAGAGACCCAGTACTTC. It encodes CASSYYREKETQYF.

The rearrangement joins TRBV5-8 to TRBJ2-3, with 12 bases that match TRBD2. Germline CDR1 is SGHTS and CDR2 is YDEGEE. V was pared by 3 bases and J by 6 bases, with 11 bases of the junction left unmatched. The CDR3 runs 17 residues. Here the CDR3 reads CASSSGWTSGTGDTQYF. The CDR3 DNA reads TGTGCCAGCAGCTCGGGGTGGACTAGCGGGACAGGGGATACGCAGTATTTT.

The J gene is TRBJ1-2, the V gene TRBV19, with D unclear. There are 12 residues in the CDR3. Germline V gene data show CDR1 as LNHDA and CDR2 as SQIVND (reference sequence). Trimming removed 6 bases from V and 3 bases from J, with 8 bases in between. In nucleotides, the CDR3 is TGTGCCAGTAGAAGGACGGACTATGGCTACACCTTC. Its translation: CASRRTDYGYTF.